This passage covers 30 T cell receptor beta chains from one sample sequenced in a study of human T cells and chemical hapten exposure (dated by TCRdb to 2020 to 2023). The sample's time point, from its label and the paper: healthy volunteer bleed at 2 weeks. Total RNA was extracted from unfractionated whole blood collected in Tempus Blood RNA tubes. The library was produced with RACE. The data were produced on a NextSeq 500. TCRdb reran the public reads through fastp at Q25 and MiXCR, keeping productive beta chains. Entries are consolidated by CDR3 protein sequence, retaining the most common genes and DNA. A total of more than 70,000 distinct CDR3 sequences appear in this sample, roughly 8.5% of them only once. Around 2.8% of the sample goes to the ten largest clones. Material for sequencing was whole blood. Every receptor here comes from a female donor in good health. Some clones in this sample may be carry-over from other donors' samples.

This clonotype was seen ten or more times. The chain couples TRBV2 to TRBJ2-3; TRBD2 matches 10 bases. Germline loops: CDR1 SNHLY, CDR2 FYNNEI. The length of the CDR3 is 17 residues. V lost 2 bases, J lost 4 bases, and 9 bases stayed unmatched. CDR3 nucleotides: TGTGCCAGCAGTGAACATCTGACTAGCGGGCCCTCAGATACGCAGTATTTT. Protein sequence: CASSEHLTSGPSDTQYF.

This clonotype was seen ten or more times. The CDR3 region has the DNA TGTGCCAGCAGCCCCGGGACAGGGGTTTCCGAGCAGTACTTC. Amino acid sequence: CASSPGTGVSEQYF. V and J are TRBV12-3 or TRBV12-4 and TRBJ2-7, with TRBD1 identical over 10 bases. CDR3 size: 14 residues. The V and J ends lost 6 bases and 6 bases, in that order; junction bases with no gene match: 8.

The V gene is TRBV19, the J gene TRBJ2-1, with 9 nucleotides matching TRBD2. CDR3 size: 15 residues. V gave up 6 bases and J gave up 0 bases; unmatched junction bases: 3. Germline V CDR1 and CDR2: LNHDA, SQIVND (reference sequence). The CDR3 here is CASRETSGSYNEQFF. Written as DNA, the CDR3 is TGTGCCAGTAGGGAGACTAGCGGCTCCTACAATGAGCAGTTCTTC.

This clonotype occurred a few times. The chain employs TRBV2 and TRBJ2-1; D possibly corresponds to TRBD2 (5 bases). CDR3 length: 12 amino acids. The germline gives CDR1 SNHLY, CDR2 FYNNEI. Between the trimmed V and J ends, which lost 5 bases and 9 bases, there was a span of 11 bases. This CDR3 reads CASSLTSTEQFF. CDR3 sequence (DNA): TGTGCCAGCAGTCTAACTAGTACTGAGCAGTTCTTC.

This clonotype was counted ten times or more. The rearrangement links TRBV28 to TRBJ2-3, with 10 nucleotides matching TRBD2. The germline CDR1 and CDR2 sequences are MDHEN and SYDVKM. This CDR3 is 15 amino acids long. The trim removed 3 bases at V and 5 bases at J, leaving 5 bases unmatched. CDR3 amino acids: CASSFEREGGDTQYF. The CDR3 DNA reads TGTGCCAGCAGTTTCGAGCGGGAGGGTGGAGATACGCAGTATTTT.

This clonotype was seen a handful of times. The chain couples TRBV4-2 to TRBJ2-3; no clear D gene. The CDR3 runs 17 residues. The V gene's germline CDR1 is LGHNA and CDR2 YNFKEQ. V lost 0 bases, J lost 3 bases, and 16 bases lay in between. In nucleotides, the CDR3 is TGTGCCAGCAGCCAAGAGCGGTCCGCAGCCAGAACAGATACGCAGTATTTT. This translates into CASSQERSAARTDTQYF.

This clonotype was counted a few times. This chain connects TRBV19 to TRBJ1-2; 8 nucleotides align to TRBD1. The CDR3 sequence is 15 residues long. Germline V gene data show CDR1 as LNHDA and CDR2 as SQIVND (reference sequence). Trimming took 6 bases from V and 5 from J; bases not matched to a gene: 11. The CDR3 here is CASSVGPGGIYGYTF. The CDR3 region has the DNA TGTGCCAGTAGCGTTGGGCCAGGGGGCATTTATGGCTACACCTTC.

This chain uses TRBV3-1 with TRBJ2-3, with 11 nucleotides matching TRBD2. Germline CDR1 reads LGHDT; CDR2 reads YNNKEL (reference sequence). The V segment lost 0 bases and the J segment 1 base; nucleotides outside the gene matches: 9. This CDR3 is built from 19 residues. CDR3 in amino acids: CASSQDPLAGGPCTDTQYF. CDR3 sequence (DNA): TGTGCCAGCAGCCAAGATCCCCTAGCGGGAGGACCGTGCACAGATACGCAGTATTTT.

J is TRBJ1-1 and V is TRBV5-5; D possibly corresponds to TRBD1 (5 bases). V was pared by 0 bases and J by 0 bases, with 6 bases between. The CDR3 has 14 amino acids. The V gene's germline CDR1 is SGHKS and CDR2 YYEKEE (reference sequence). CDR3 nucleotides: TGTGCCAGCAGCTTGGTCAGGGTGAACACTGAAGCTTTCTTT. Its protein product is CASSLVRVNTEAFF.

This clonotype has a count of ten or more. The chain carries TRBV5-1 and TRBJ2-5, with no clear D. V was trimmed by 0 bases and J by 4 bases, leaving 10 bases between them. From germline, CDR1 is SGHRS and CDR2 YFSETQ. The CDR3 totals 14 residues. The CDR3 DNA is TGCGCCAGCAGCTTGGCGGCAGATCGAGAGACCCAGTACTTC. It yields the protein CASSLAADRETQYF.

This clonotype was detected a few times. The chain links TRBV5-4 to TRBJ2-1, with TRBD2 matching 7 bases. J was trimmed by 0 bases and V by 5 bases; bases with no gene match: 2. This CDR3 region has 14 residues. Germline V gene sequence: CDR1 SGHNT, CDR2 YYREEE (reference sequence). The DNA of the CDR3 is TGTGCCAGCAGAGCGGGACCCTCCTACAATGAGCAGTTCTTC. Protein sequence: CASRAGPSYNEQFF.

This clonotype was detected a few times. The chain carries TRBV29-1 and TRBJ2-3, with D maybe TRBD2 (6 bases). The CDR3 sequence is 13 residues long. Germline values: CDR1 SQVTM, CDR2 ANQGSEA. V lost 7 bases and J lost 3, with 14 bases in between. The CDR3 region is CSGRGSLTDTQYF. In DNA form, the CDR3 reads TGCAGCGGACGGGGGAGTCTTACAGATACGCAGTATTTT.

This clonotype was seen a handful of times. The chain joins TRBV5-1 to TRBJ1-6; the D gene is possibly TRBD1 (6 bases). The germline V gene encodes CDR1 SGHRS and CDR2 YFSETQ. Trimming removed 0 bases at V and 6 bases at J, with 10 bases between. The CDR3 covers 15 residues. The CDR3 nucleotides read TGCGCCAGCAGCTTGGCCGGGGGGCCTAATTCACCCCTCCACTTT. Protein product: CASSLAGGPNSPLHF.

This clonotype was observed at least ten times. This chain uses TRBV7-9 with TRBJ2-3; TRBD2 might be the D (5 bases). Germline V CDR1 and CDR2: SEHNR, FQNEAQ (reference sequence). Trimming took 7 bases from V and 2 from J, leaving 19 bases between them. CDR3 size: 16 residues. The CDR3 region has the DNA TGTGCCAGCACCCGTGGGTCAGCCCTAGCCACAGATACGCAGTATTTT. Translation gives CASTRGSALATDTQYF.

Many counts were recorded for this clonotype. J is TRBJ2-1 and V is TRBV9; 12 bases agree with TRBD2. V trimming: 4 bases; J trimming: 2 bases; junction bases outside the gene matches: 4. Germline CDR1 SGDLS, CDR2 YYNGEE. This CDR3 region has 16 residues. CDR3 coding DNA: TGTGCCAGCAGCCCGGGACTAGCGGGCACCTACAATGAGCAGTTCTTC. Amino acids: CASSPGLAGTYNEQFF.

The genes are TRBV7-3 and TRBJ1-1, with D possibly matching TRBD1 (5 bases). Deletions cut 5 bases from V and 0 bases from J, with 7 bases between. Germline values: CDR1 SGHTA, CDR2 FQGTGA. This CDR3 region has 13 residues. In DNA, the CDR3 is TGTGCCAGCAGCCTACAGGTGAACACTGAAGCTTTCTTT. Encoded protein: CASSLQVNTEAFF.

This clonotype showed up just a few times. The CDR3 loop reads CASSLGTSGPYEQYF. Written as DNA, the CDR3 is TGCGCCAGCAGCTTGGGGACTAGCGGGCCCTACGAGCAGTACTTC. This chain links TRBV5-1 with TRBJ2-7; 11 positions agree with TRBD2. CDR3 size: 15 residues. The germline gives CDR1 SGHRS, CDR2 YFSETQ. V lost 0 bases to trimming and J lost 2 bases; unmatched junction nucleotides: 1.

This clonotype showed up just a few times. The rearrangement joins TRBV5-1 to TRBJ2-1; D might be TRBD2 (5 bases). This CDR3 is built from 12 residues. V lost 10 bases to trimming and J lost 7 bases, with 15 bases between them. The germline V gene has CDR1 SGHRS and CDR2 YFSETQ. The CDR3 sequence is CASVGRGNEQFF. Here the CDR3 DNA reads TGCGCCTCGGTGGGCCGGGGTAATGAGCAGTTCTTC.

This clonotype has ten or more counts. The rearrangement links TRBV2 to TRBJ2-3; D possibly corresponds to TRBD2 (6 bases). Deletions cut 5 bases from V and 0 bases from J, with 12 bases between. Germline CDR1 is SNHLY and CDR2 is FYNNEI. The CDR3 extends over 15 amino acids. The CDR3 loop is CASSLLAYSTDTQYF. The CDR3 bases are TGTGCCAGCAGTTTACTAGCCTACAGCACAGATACGCAGTATTTT.

The rearrangement joins TRBV20-1 to TRBJ1-4; 8 bases line up with TRBD1. The CDR3 consists of 13 residues. Per germline, CDR1 DFQATT and CDR2 SNEGSKA (reference sequence). After removal of 3 bases from V and 6 bases from J, the junction contained 3 bases not matched to a gene. The CDR3, as DNA: TGCAGTGCTAGCCGGGACAGGCATGAAAAACTGTTTTTT. It translates to CSASRDRHEKLFF.

This clonotype occurred many times. The CDR3, as DNA: TGTGCCAGCAGCCTGACGGAGACCGGGGAGCTGTTTTTT. This gives the protein CASSLTETGELFF. The V and J genes are TRBV3-1 and TRBJ2-2; D gene ambiguous. Germline V lookup: CDR1 LGHDT, CDR2 YNNKEL (reference sequence). V was pared by 4 bases and J by 5 bases, with 8 bases between. This CDR3 region has 13 residues.

This clonotype has a count of ten or more. J is TRBJ1-4 and V is TRBV2; 7 nucleotides line up with TRBD1. The CDR3 is made up of 18 amino acids. The J segment lost 7 bases and the V segment lost 0 bases, leaving 14 bases of the junction unmatched. Germline-derived CDR1 and CDR2 are SNHLY and FYNNEI. Here the CDR3 DNA reads TGTGCCAGCAGTGAAGCGCTTCTGCAGGGGGTGAGGGCTGAAAAACTGTTTTTT. Amino acid sequence: CASSEALLQGVRAEKLFF.

This clonotype was seen at least ten times. The J gene is TRBJ2-1, the V gene TRBV12-3 or TRBV12-4; 7 bases match TRBD2. Losses at the gene ends were 3 bases for V and 8 bases for J; bases not matched to a gene: 13. The CDR3 length is 16 residues. The CDR3 sequence is CASSFAVGEGPDEQFF. The DNA for the CDR3 is TGTGCCAGCAGTTTCGCCGTGGGGGAGGGCCCGGATGAGCAGTTCTTC.

There are a few counts of this clonotype. The chain links TRBV5-1 to TRBJ2-4, with TRBD2 matching 8 bases. V lost 4 bases, J lost 5 bases, and 8 bases stayed unmatched. The CDR3 sequence is 15 residues long. The germline V gene has CDR1 SGHRS and CDR2 YFSETQ. For the CDR3, the DNA is TGCGCCAGCAGCGAGGGACTAGGCGCGGAAAACATTCAGTACTTC. This translates into CASSEGLGAENIQYF.

This clonotype has more than one count but fewer than ten. The CDR3 DNA reads TGTGCCAGCAGTCCCCTTCACGGCGGGGAGCTGTTTTTT. The encoded protein is CASSPLHGGELFF. The chain couples TRBV12-3 or TRBV12-4 to TRBJ2-2; D gene unclear. Trimming pared 5 bases from V and 7 bases from J, leaving 11 bases between. The CDR3 consists of 13 residues.

This clonotype came up a few times. V is TRBV20-1 and J is TRBJ2-7; D ambiguous. Trimming stripped 0 bases from V and 5 bases from J, with 14 bases between. This CDR3 spans 14 amino acids. Germline CDR1 reads DFQATT; CDR2 reads SNEGSKA (reference sequence). The CDR3 nucleotides are TGCAGTGCTAGAGACCCGTCGACCAGCGACGAGCAGTACTTC. This gives the protein CSARDPSTSDEQYF.

This clonotype appeared many times. This sequence joins TRBV5-4 and TRBJ1-1; 7 nucleotides match TRBD1. Germline CDR1 reads SGHNT; CDR2 reads YYREEE (reference sequence). The length of the CDR3 is 13 residues. Germline trimming cut 9 bases from V and 2 bases from J; bases unmatched to any gene: 7. CDR3 DNA: TGTGCCACCCCGGACAGGTTTAACACTGAAGCTTTCTTT. Its translation is CATPDRFNTEAFF.

This clonotype has a count of ten or more. The rearrangement uses TRBV20-1 and TRBJ2-1; D is ambiguous. Trimming left V 0 bases short and J 7 bases short, with 13 bases between. This CDR3 spans 14 amino acids. The V gene's germline CDR1 is DFQATT and CDR2 SNEGSKA (reference sequence). DNA of the CDR3: TGCAGTGCTAGAGATCAGGTACAAGGGAATGAGCAGTTCTTC. It codes for CSARDQVQGNEQFF.

This clonotype was observed at least ten times. DNA of the CDR3: TGTGCCAGCAGTTACGGGACAAACTCCTACGAGCAGTACTTC. Translation: CASSYGTNSYEQYF. The chain has TRBV6-2 or TRBV6-3 and TRBJ2-7; weak D call: TRBD1 (6 bases). Germline CDR1 is MNHEY and CDR2 is SVGEGT. The CDR3 has 14 amino acids. V was shortened by 2 bases and J by 0 bases, with 8 bases between the two germline ends.

This clonotype has more than one count but fewer than ten. V is TRBV7-2 and J is TRBJ2-1, with TRBD2 matching over 10 bases. The V segment lost 6 bases and the J segment 2 bases; nucleotides outside the gene matches: 4. CDR1 is SGHTA and CDR2 is FQGNSA in the germline V gene. The CDR3 is made up of 15 amino acids. The CDR3 is CASRPAGGAYNEQFF. The CDR3 DNA sequence: TGTGCCAGCAGACCAGCGGGAGGGGCCTACAATGAGCAGTTCTTC.